Here is one TCR beta chain with its context. This sample is drawn from a study of early T cells in non-severe SARS-CoV-2 infection. Researchers tagged individual cDNA molecules with unique molecular identifiers. TCRdb used MiXCR to reprocess the 5' RACE reads, holding one entry per CDR3 protein. The repertoire has tens of thousands of distinct CDR3 sequences, roughly 9% of them found once; the top ten carry less than 25%. This CDR3 contains 13 residues. The V end lost 3 bases, the J end lost 1 base, and 9 bases lay between the germline ends. Germline V gene data show CDR1 as DFQATT and CDR2 as SNEGSKA (reference sequence).

This TCR came from an adult who was a healthcare worker with PCR-confirmed SARS-CoV-2 infection or an uninfected control (not recorded which). Input material: whole blood. V and J are TRBV20-1 and TRBJ1-1; D might be TRBD1 (5 bases). CDR3 nucleotides: TGCAGTGCTAGGGGGGGATCGAACACTGAAGCTTTCTTT. It translates to CSARGGSNTEAFF.